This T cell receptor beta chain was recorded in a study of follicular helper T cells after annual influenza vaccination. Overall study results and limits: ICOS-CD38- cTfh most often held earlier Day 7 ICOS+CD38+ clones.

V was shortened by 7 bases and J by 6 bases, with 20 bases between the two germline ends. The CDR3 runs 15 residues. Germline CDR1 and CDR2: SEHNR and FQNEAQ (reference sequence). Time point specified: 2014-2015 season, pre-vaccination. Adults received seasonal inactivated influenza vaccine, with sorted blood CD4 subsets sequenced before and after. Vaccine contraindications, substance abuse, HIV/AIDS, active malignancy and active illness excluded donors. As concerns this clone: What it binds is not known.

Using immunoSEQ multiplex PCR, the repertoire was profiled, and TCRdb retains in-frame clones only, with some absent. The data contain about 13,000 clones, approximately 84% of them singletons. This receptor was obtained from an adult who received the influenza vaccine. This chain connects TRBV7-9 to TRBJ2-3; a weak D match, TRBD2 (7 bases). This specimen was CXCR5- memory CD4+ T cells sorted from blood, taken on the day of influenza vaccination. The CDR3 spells CASTPRGGNSDTQYF. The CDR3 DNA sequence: TGTGCCAGCACCCCAAGGGGGGGGAATAGTGATACGCAGTATTTT.